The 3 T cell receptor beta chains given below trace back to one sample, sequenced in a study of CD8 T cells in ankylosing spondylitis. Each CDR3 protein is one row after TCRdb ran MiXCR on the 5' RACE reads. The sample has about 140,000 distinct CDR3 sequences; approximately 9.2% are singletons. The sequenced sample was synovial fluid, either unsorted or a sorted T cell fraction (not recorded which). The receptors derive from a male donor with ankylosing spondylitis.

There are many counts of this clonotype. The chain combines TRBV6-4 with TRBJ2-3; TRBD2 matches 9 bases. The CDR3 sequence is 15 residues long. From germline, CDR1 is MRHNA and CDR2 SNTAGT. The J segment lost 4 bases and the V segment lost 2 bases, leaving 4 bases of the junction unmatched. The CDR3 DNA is TGTGCCAGCAGTGACGGTGCGGGGGGGCCAGATACGCAGTATTTT. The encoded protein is CASSDGAGGPDTQYF.

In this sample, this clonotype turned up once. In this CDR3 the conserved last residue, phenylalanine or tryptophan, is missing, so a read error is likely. CDR3 coding DNA: TGTGCCAGCAGCCCGAGCACGGGGTGGGGGGCAGATACGCAGTATCTT. Translated: CASSPSTGWGADTQYL. This chain links TRBV7-2 with TRBJ2-3; D perhaps matches TRBD2 (6 bases). The CDR3 runs to 16 residues. Germline CDR1 and CDR2: SGHTA and FQGNSA. The ends were cut back, 5 bases at V and 4 bases at J, with 19 bases in the middle.

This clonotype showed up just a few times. The CDR3 DNA reads TGTGCCAGCAGTTTACCCCTATTAGGGAACACTGAAGCTTTCTTT. Its translation is CASSLPLLGNTEAFF. The J gene is TRBJ1-1, the V gene TRBV28; unclear D gene. The CDR3 has 15 amino acids. V lost 2 bases and J lost 1, with 11 bases in between. Germline CDR1 MDHEN, CDR2 SYDVKM.